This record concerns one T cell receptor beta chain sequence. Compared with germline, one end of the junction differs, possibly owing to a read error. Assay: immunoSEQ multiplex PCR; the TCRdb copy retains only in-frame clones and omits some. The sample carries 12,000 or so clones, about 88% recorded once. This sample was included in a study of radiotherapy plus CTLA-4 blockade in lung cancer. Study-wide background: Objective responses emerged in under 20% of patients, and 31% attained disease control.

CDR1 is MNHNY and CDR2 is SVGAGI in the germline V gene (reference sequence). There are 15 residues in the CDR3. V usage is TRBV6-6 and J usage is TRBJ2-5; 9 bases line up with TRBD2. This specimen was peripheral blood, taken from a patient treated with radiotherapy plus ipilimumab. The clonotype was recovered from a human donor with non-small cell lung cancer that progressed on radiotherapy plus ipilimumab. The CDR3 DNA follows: TGTGCGAGCAAAAGGGCTAGCGGGGCCCAAGAGACCCAGTACTTC. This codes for CASKRASGAQETQYF.